This T cell receptor (beta chain) was captured in a study of tumor-infiltrating lymphocytes in primary liver carcinoma. About the study: Each participant had primary liver carcinoma, and surgical resection was the treatment. Patients included men and women of 30 to 69 years.

Deletions cut 2 bases from V and 1 base from J, with 6 bases between. The CDR3 covers 14 residues. Germline V gene data show CDR1 as ENHRY and CDR2 as SYGVKD. Unsorted whole blood supplied the blood RNA, and germline DNA was isolated too. From around 500 ng of total RNA, TCR beta-specific cDNA was reverse-transcribed using a constant-region primer. Three rounds of nested multiplex PCR with slightly modified ARM-PCR produced TCR beta libraries. Each of the first two PCR rounds ran roughly 9 cycles with TRBV1-TRBV30 forward and C-beta reverse primers. From the multiplex PCR reads, TCRdb called clonotypes with MiXCR, one entry per CDR3 protein. This table has 250,000 to 350,000 distinct CDR3 sequences, around 50% appearing once.

Sequencing was carried out using peripheral blood. The sequence was collected from a woman aged 30 to 39 with primary liver carcinoma and hepatitis B virus infection. The chain couples TRBV10-3 to TRBJ1-5, with D unclear. In DNA form, the CDR3 reads TGTGCCATCAGTGAGGAGACAAGCAATCAGCCCCAGCATTTT. This encodes CAISEETSNQPQHF.